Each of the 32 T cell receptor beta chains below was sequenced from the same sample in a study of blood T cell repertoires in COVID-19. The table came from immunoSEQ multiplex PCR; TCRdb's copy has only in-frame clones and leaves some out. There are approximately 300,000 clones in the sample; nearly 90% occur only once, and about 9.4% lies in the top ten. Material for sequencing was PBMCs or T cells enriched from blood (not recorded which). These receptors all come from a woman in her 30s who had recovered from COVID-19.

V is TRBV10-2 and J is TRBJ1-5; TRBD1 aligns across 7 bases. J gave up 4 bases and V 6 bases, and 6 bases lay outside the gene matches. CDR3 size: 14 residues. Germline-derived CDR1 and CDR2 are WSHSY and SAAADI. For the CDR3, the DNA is TGCGCCAGCAGGCAGGGACAGCGGAATCAGCCCCAGCATTTT. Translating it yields CASRQGQRNQPQHF.

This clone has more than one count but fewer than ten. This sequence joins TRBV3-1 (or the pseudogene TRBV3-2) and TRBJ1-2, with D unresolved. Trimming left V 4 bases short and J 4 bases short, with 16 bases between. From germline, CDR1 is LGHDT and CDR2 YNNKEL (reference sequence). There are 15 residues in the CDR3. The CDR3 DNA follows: TGTGCCAGCAGCCCCGACATTCTCAGCGGCTATGGCTACACCTTC. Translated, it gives CASSPDILSGYGYTF.

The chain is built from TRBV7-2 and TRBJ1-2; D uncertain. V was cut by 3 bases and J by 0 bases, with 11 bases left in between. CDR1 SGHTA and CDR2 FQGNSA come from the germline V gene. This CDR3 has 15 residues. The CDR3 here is CASSLLSRPNYGYTF. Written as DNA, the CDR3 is TGTGCCAGCAGCTTGCTCTCCAGGCCTAACTATGGCTACACCTTC.

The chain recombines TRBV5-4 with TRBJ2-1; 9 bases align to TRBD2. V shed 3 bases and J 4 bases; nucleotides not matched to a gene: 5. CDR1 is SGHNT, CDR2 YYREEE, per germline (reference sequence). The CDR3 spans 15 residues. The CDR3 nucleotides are TGTGCCAGCAGCTCAAGCGGGAGGAGTTACAATGAGCAGTTCTTC. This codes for CASSSSGRSYNEQFF.

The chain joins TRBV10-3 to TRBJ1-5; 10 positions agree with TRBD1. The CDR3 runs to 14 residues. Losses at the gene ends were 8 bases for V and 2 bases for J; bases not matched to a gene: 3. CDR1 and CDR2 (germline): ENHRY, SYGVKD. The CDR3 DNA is TGTGCCATCGCCGGGACAGGGGGCAATCAGCCCCAGCATTTT. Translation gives CAIAGTGGNQPQHF.

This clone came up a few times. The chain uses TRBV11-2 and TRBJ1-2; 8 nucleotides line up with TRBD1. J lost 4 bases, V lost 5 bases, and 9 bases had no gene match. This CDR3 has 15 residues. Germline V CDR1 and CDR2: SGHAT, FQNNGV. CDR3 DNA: TGTGCCAGCAGCCCCCCCCAGGGGGCGGGCTATGGCTACACCTTC. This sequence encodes CASSPPQGAGYGYTF.

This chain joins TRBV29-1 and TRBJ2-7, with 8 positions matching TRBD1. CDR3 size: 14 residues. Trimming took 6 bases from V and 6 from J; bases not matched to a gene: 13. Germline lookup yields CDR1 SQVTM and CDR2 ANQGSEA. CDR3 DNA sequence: TGCAGCGTGACGTCTGGACAGGGTACCGGCGAGCAGTACTTC. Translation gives CSVTSGQGTGEQYF.

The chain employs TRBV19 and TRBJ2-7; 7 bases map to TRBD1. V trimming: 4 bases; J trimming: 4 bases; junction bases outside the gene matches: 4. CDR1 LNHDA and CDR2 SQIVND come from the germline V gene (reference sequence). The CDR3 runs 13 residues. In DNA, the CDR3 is TGTGCCAGTAGTACACAGGGGATGTACGAGCAGTACTTC. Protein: CASSTQGMYEQYF. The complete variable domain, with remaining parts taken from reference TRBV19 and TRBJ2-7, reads DGGITQSPKYLFRKEGQNVTLSCEQNLNHDAMYWYRQDPGQGLRLIYYSQIVNDFQKGDIAEGYSVSREKKESFPLTVTSAQKNPTAFYLCASSTQGMYEQYFGPGTRLTVT.

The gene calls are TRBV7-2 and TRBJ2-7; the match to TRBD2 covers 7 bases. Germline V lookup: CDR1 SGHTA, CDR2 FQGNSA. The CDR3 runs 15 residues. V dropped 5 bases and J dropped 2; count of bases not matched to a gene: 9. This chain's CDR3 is CASSPPASGAYEQYF. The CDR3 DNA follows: TGTGCCAGCAGCCCCCCGGCTAGCGGAGCCTACGAGCAGTACTTC.

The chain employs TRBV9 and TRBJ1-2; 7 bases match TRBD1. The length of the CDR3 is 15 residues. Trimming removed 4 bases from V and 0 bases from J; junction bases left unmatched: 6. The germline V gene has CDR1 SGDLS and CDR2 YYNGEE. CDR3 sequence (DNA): TGTGCCAGCAGCACGACAGGGACCACTAACTATGGCTACACCTTC. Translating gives CASSTTGTTNYGYTF.

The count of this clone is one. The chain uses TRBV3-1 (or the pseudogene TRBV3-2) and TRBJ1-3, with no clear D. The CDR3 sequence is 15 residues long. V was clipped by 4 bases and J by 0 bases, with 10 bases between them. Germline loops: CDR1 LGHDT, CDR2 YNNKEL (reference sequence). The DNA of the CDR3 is TGTGCCAGCAGCCCGCGGGTCTACTCTGGAAACACCATATATTTT. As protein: CASSPRVYSGNTIYF.

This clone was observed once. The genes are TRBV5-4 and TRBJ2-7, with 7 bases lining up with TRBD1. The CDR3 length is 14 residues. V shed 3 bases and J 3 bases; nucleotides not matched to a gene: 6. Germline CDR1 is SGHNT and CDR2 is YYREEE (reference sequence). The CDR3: CASSWGQSDYEQYF. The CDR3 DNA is TGTGCCAGCAGCTGGGGACAGTCAGACTACGAGCAGTACTTC.

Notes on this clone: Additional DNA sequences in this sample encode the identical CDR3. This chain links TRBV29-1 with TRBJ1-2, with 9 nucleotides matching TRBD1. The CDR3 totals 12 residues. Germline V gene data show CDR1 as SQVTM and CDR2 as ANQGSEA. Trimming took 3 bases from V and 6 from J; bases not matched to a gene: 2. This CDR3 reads CSVEGQGNGYTF. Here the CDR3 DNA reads TGCAGCGTTGAGGGACAGGGAAATGGCTACACCTTC.

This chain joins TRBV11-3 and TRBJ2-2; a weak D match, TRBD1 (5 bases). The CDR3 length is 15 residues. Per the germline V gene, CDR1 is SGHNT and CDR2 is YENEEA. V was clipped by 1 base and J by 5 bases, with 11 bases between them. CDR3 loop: CASSLGQQGTGELFF. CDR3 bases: TGTGCCAGCAGCTTAGGGCAGCAGGGTACCGGGGAGCTGTTTTTT.

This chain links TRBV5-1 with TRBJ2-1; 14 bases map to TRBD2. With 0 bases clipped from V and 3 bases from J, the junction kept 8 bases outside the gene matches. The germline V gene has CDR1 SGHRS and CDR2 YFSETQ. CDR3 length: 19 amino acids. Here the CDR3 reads CASSLVGTSGSVNYNEQFF. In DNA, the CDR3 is TGCGCCAGCAGCTTGGTGGGGACTAGCGGGAGTGTGAACTACAATGAGCAGTTCTTC.

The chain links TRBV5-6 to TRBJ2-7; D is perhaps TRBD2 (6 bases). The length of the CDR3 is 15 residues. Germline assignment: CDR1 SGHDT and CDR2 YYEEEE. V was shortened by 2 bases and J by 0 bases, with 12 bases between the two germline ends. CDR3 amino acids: CASSLLALSSYEQYF. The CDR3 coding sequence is TGTGCCAGCAGCTTACTAGCCTTAAGCTCCTACGAGCAGTACTTC.

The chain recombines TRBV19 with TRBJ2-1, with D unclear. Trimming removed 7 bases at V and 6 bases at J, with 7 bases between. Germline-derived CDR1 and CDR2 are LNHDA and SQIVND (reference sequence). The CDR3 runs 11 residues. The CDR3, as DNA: TGTGCCAGTACTTATGTCAATGAGCAGTTCTTC. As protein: CASTYVNEQFF.

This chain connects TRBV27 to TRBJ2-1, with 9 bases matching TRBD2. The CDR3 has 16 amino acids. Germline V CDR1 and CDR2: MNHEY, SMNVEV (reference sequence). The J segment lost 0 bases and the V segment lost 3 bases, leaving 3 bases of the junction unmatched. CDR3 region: CASSLLAGSSYNEQFF. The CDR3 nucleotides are TGTGCCAGCAGTTTGCTAGCGGGAAGCTCCTACAATGAGCAGTTCTTC.

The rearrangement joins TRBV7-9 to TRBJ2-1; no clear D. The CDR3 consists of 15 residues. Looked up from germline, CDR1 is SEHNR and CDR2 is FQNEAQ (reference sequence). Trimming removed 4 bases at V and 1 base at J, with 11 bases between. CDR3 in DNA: TGTGCCAGCAGCTCTGGGCTCGGATCCTACAATGAGCAGTTCTTC. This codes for CASSSGLGSYNEQFF.

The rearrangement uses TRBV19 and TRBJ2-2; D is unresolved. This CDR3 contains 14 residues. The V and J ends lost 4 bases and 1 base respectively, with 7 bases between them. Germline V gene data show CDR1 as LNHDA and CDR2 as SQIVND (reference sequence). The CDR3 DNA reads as TGTGCCAGTAGTACGTACAAGAACACCGGGGAGCTGTTTTTT. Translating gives CASSTYKNTGELFF.

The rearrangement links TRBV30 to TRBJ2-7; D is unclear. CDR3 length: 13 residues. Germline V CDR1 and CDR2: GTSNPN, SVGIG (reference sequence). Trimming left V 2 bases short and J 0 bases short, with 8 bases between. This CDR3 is CAWSSGRSYEQYF. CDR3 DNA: TGTGCCTGGAGTTCTGGCCGCTCCTACGAGCAGTACTTC.

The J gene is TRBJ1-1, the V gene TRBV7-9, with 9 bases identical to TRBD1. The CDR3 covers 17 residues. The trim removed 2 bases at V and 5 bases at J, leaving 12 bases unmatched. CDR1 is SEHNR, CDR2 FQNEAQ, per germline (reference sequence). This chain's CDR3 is CASSLNRGRIESTEAFF. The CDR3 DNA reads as TGTGCCAGCAGCTTAAACAGGGGGCGGATTGAATCGACTGAAGCTTTCTTT.

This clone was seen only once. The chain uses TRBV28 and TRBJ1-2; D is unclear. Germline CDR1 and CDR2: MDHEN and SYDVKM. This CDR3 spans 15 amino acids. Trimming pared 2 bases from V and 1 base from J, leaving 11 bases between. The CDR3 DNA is TGTGCCAGCAGTTTAATAGGTGGAGGTAACTATGGCTACACCTTC. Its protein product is CASSLIGGGNYGYTF.

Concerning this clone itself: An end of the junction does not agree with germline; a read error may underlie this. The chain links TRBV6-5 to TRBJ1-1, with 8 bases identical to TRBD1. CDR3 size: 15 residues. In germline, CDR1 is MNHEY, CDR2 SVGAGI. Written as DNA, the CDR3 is TGTGCCAGCAATTACCCCGACAGGGGAAACACTGAAGCTTTCTTT. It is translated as CASNYPDRGNTEAFF.

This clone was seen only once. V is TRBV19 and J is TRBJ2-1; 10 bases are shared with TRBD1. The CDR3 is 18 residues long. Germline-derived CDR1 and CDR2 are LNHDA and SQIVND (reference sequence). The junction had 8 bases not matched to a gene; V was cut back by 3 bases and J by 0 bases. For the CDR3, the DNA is TGTGCCAGTAGTATCGTAGGGACAGGGGACCGCTCCTACAATGAGCAGTTCTTC. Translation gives CASSIVGTGDRSYNEQFF.

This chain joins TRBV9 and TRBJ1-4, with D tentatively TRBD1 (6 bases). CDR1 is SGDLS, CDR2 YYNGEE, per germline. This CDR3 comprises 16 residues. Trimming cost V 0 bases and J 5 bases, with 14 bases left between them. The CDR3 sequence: CASSVGEWGRNEKLFF. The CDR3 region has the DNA TGTGCCAGCAGCGTAGGTGAATGGGGGCGGAATGAAAAACTGTTTTTT.

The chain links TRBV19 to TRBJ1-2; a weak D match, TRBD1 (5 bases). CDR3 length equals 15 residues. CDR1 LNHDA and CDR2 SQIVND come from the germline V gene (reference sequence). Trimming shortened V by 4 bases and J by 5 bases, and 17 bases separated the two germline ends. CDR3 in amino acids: CASSKSTARSYGYTF. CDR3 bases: TGTGCCAGTAGTAAGTCGACAGCCCGGAGTTATGGCTACACCTTC.

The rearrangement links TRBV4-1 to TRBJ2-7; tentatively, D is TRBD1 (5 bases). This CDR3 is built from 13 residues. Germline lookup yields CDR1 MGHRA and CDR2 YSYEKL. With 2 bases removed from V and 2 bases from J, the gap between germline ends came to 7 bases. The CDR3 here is CASSQLRAYEQYF. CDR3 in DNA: TGCGCCAGCAGCCAACTCAGGGCCTACGAGCAGTACTTC.

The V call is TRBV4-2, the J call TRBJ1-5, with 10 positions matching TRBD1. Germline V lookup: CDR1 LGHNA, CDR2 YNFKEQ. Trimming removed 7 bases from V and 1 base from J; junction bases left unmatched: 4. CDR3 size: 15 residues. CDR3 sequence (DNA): TGTGCCAGCAAGGAGACAGGGGGCAGCAATCAGCCCCAGCATTTT. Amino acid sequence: CASKETGGSNQPQHF.

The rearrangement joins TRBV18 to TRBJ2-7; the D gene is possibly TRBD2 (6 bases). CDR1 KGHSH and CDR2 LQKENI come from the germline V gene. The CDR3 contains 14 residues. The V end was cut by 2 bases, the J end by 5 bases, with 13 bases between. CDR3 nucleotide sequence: TGTGCCAGCTCACCAGGAGGGGCAGCGGACGAGCAGTACTTC. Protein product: CASSPGGAADEQYF.

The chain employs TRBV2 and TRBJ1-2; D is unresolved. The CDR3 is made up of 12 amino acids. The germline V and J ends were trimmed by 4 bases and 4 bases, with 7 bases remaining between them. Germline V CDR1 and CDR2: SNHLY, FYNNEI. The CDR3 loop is CASSVEGYGYTF. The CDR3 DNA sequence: TGTGCCAGCAGTGTGGAGGGCTATGGCTACACCTTC.

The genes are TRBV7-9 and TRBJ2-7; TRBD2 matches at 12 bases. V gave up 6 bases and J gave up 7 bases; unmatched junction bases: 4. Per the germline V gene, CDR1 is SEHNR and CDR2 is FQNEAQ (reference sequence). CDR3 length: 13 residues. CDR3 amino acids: CASRSSGRGEQYF. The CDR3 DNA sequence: TGTGCCAGCAGATCTAGCGGGAGGGGGGAGCAGTACTTC. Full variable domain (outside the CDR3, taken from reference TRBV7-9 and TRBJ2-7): DTGVSQNPRHKITKRGQNVTFRCDPISEHNRLYWYRQTLGQGPEFLTYFQNEAQLEKSRLLSDRFSAERPKGSFSTLEIQRTEQGDSAMYLCASRSSGRGEQYFGPGTRLTVT.